The present TCR beta chain was sequenced within a study of regulatory T cells in long-lasting Graves disease. Time point reported: newly diagnosed GD, antithyroid drugs for less than 3 months. RNA from PBMCs was the source of the TCR library. Arm-PCR of CDR3 regions with iRepertoire HTBI primers generated TCR beta libraries. TCRdb re-derived calls from the multiplex PCR reads in MiXCR, one entry per CDR3 protein. This table holds a few hundred thousand distinct CDR3 sequences, about 15% found once. CDR3 length: 17 amino acids. V lost 5 bases to trimming and J lost 5 bases; unmatched junction nucleotides: 11. A further study also used this sample, focusing on T cells in Graves' hyperthyroidism and ophthalmopathy. That source reports: In making diagnoses, clinical symptoms, serum thyroxine and TRAb, thyroid ultrasound and orbital computed tomography were all used.

The chain has TRBV12-3 or TRBV12-4 and TRBJ2-7, with 14 bases identical to TRBD2. Sequencing used peripheral blood mononuclear cells (PBMCs), obtained at new diagnosis, from a patient treated with antithyroid drugs. The TCR sequence derives from a woman in her forties with Graves disease. CDR3 sequence (DNA): TGTGCCAGCAGTACCCGACTAGCGGGAGGGGTAGTGGACGAGCAGTACTTC. Amino acids: CASSTRLAGGVVDEQYF.